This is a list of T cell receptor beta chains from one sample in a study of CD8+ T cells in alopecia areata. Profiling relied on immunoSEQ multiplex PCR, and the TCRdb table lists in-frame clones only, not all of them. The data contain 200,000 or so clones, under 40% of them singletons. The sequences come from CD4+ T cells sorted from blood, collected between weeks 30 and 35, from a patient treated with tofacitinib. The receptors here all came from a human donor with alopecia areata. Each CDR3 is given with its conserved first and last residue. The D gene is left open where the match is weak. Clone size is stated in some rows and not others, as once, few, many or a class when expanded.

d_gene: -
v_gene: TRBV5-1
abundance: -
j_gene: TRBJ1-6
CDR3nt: TGCGCCAGCAGCTTGGGGGAAAGGGATTCACCCCTCCACTTT
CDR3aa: CASSLGERDSPLHF

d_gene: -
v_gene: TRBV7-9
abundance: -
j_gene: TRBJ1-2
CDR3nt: TGTGCCAGCAGCTTAGGATGGGGGGCTAACTATGGCTACACCTTC
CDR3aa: CASSLGWGANYGYTF

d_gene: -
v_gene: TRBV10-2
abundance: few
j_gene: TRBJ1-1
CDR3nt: TGCGCCAGCAATGACAGGTCTCTGGGTCTGAACACTGAAGCTTTCTTT
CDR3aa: CASNDRSLGLNTEAFF

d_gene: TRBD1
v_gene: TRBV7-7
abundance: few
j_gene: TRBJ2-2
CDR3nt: TGTGCCAGCAGCCGACAGGGCCCTAGGGAGCTGTTTTTT
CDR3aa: CASSRQGPRELFF

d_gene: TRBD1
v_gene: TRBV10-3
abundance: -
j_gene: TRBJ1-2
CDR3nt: TGTGCCATCAGTGCTGACAGGGGTTATGGCTACACCTTC
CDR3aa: CAISADRGYGYTF

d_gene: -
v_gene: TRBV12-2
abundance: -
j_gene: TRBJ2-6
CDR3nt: TGTGCAAGAGCCGGGACTAGCGGACTCTGGGCCAACGTCCTGACTTTC
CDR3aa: CARAGTSGLWANVLTF

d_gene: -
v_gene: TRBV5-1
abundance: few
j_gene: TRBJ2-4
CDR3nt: TGCGCCAGCAGCGATGAGGGCGTGGGGACCAAAAACATTCAGTACTTC
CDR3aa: CASSDEGVGTKNIQYF

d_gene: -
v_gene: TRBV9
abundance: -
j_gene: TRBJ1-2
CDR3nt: TGTGCCAGCAGCTCACACAGGGATGGCTACACCTTC
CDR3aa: CASSSHRDGYTF

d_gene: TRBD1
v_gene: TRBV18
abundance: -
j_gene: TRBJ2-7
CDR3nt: TGTGCCAGCTCGGACCAGGGGGTTCGGAACGAGCAGTACTTC
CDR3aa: CASSDQGVRNEQYF

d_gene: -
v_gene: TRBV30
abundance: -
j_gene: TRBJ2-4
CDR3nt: TGTGCCTGGAGTACAGGGCAAAACATTCAGTACTTC
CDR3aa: CAWSTGQNIQYF

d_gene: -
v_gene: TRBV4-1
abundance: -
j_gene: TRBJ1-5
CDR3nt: TGCGCCAGCAGCCAAGACAGGGGCCGGAATCAGCCCCAGCATTTT
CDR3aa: CASSQDRGRNQPQHF

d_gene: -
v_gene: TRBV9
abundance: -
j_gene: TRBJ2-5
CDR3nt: TGTGCCAGCAGCGTAGCAGGAGAGACCCAGTACTTC
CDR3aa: CASSVAGETQYF

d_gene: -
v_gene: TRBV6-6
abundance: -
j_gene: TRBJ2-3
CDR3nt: TGTGCCAGCAGTTACGTTCTGAATACGCAGTATTTT
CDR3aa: CASSYVLNTQYF

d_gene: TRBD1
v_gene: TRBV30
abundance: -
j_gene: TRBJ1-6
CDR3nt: TGTGCCTGGAGTTCGGACAGGGTAGTTAATTCACCCCTCCACTTT
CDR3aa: CAWSSDRVVNSPLHF

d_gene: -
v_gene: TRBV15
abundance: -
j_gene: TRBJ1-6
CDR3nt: TGTGCCACCAGCAGAGGGGACCAGGGGTCACCCCTCCACTTT
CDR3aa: CATSRGDQGSPLHF

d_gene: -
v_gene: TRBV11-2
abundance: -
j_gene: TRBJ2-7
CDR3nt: TGTGCCAGCAGCTTAACATCATCAGGGAACGCAGAGTACTTC
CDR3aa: CASSLTSSGNAEYF

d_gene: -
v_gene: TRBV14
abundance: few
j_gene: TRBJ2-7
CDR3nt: TGTGCCAGCAGCCCGCACCTAAGGGGATGGGAGCAGTACTTC
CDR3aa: CASSPHLRGWEQYF

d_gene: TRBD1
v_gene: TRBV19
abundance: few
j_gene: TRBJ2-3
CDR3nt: TGTGCCAGTAGTAGAGGACAGGGCGGCGCAGATACGCAGTATTTT
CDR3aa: CASSRGQGGADTQYF

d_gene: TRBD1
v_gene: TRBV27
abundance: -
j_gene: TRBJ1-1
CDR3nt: TGTGCCAGCAGTTTAAGGAGGGACAGAACTAACACTGAAGCTTTCTTT
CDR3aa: CASSLRRDRTNTEAFF

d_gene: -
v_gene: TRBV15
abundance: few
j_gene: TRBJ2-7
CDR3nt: TGTGCCACCAGCAGAGATTGGAGCGAGCAGTACTTC
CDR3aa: CATSRDWSEQYF

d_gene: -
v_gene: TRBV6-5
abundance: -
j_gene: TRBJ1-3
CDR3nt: TGTGCCAGACCCGGAAACACCATATATTTT
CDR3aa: CARPGNTIYF

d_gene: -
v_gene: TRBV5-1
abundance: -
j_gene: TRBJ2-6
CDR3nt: TGCGCCAGCAGCGCTTCAAGATCTGGGGCCAACGTCCTGACTTTC
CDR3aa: CASSASRSGANVLTF

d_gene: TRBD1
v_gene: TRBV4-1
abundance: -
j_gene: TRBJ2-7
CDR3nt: TGCGCCAGCAGCCAAGCCTGGACAGGGATGGAGCAGTACTTC
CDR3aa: CASSQAWTGMEQYF

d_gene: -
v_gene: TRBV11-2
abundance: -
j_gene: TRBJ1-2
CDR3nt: TGTGCCAGCAGCTTAGATCAGGGGAGAGGCTACACCTTC
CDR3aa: CASSLDQGRGYTF

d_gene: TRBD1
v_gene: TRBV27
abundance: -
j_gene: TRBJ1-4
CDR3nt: TGTGCCAGCAGTTTGGACAGGGGCATCGGAAAACTGTTTTTT
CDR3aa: CASSLDRGIGKLFF

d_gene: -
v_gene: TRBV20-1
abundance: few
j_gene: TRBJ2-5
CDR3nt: TGCAGTGCTAGAGAGGAGACCCAGTACTTC
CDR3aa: CSAREETQYF

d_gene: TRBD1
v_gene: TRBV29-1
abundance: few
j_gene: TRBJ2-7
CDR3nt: TGCAGCGTTGGGGGGGACAGGGTCGAGCAGTACTTC
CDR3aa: CSVGGDRVEQYF

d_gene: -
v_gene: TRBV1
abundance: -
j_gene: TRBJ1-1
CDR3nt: TGCACCAGCAGCCAAACACAGGGGCGAGGAACTGAAGCTTTCTTT
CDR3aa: CTSSQTQGRGTEAFF

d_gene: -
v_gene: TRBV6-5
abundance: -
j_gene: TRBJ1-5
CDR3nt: TGTGCCAGCAGTTACTCCTGGGGGGGCCAGCCCCAGCATTTT
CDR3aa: CASSYSWGGQPQHF

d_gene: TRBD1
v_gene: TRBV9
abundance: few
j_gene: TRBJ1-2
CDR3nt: TGTGCCAGCAGTCGAACAGGGGACGGCTATGGCTACACCTTC
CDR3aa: CASSRTGDGYGYTF

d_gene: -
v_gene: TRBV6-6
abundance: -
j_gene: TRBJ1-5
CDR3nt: TGTGCCAGCAGCGCTAGGGGTTCCAATCAGCCCCAGCATTTT
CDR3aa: CASSARGSNQPQHF

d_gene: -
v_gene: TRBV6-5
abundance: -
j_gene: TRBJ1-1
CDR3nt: TGTGCCAGCATCGTGAACACTGAAGCTTTCTTT
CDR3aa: CASIVNTEAFF

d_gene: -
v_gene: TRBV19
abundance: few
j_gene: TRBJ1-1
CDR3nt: TGTGCCAGTAGTAAACTTACTGAAGCTTTCTTT
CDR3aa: CASSKLTEAFF

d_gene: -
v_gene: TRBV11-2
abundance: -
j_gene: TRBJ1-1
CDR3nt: TGTGCCAGCAGCTTTGGGCCTCTAGCTTTCTTT
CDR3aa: CASSFGPLAFF

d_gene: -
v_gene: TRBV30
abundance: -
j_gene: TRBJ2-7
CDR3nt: TGTGCCTGGAGCGTAACAGGGAGCTCCTACGAGCAGTACTTC
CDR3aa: CAWSVTGSSYEQYF

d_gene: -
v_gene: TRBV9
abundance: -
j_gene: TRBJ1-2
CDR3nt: TGTGTCAGCAGCGTAGGGTCTGTCGGACACTATGGCTACACCTTC
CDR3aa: CVSSVGSVGHYGYTF

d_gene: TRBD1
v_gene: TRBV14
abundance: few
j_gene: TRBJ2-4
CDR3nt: TGTGCCAGCAGCCAAGATGGGACAGGGAGAAGAATAGCCAAAAACATTCAGTACTTC
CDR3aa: CASSQDGTGRRIAKNIQYF

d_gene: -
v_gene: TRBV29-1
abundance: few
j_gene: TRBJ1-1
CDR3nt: TGCAGCGTTGCCCCGGGACTCTTGAACACTGAAGCTTTCTTT
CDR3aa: CSVAPGLLNTEAFF

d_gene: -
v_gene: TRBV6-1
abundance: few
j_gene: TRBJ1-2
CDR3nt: TGTGCCAGCAGTGAACACGACAGATTCTATGGCTACACCTTC
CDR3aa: CASSEHDRFYGYTF

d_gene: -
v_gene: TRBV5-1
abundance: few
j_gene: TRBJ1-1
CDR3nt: TGCGCCAGCAGCTTGGAGCGGCAGGAAGCTTTCTTT
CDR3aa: CASSLERQEAFF

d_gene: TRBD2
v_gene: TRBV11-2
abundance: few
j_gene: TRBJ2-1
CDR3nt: TGTGCCAGCACCCGGGGGGGATCTGCCTACAATGAGCAGTTCTTC
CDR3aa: CASTRGGSAYNEQFF

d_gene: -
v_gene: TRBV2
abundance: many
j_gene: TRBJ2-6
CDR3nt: TGTGCCAGCAACAGATACTCTGGGGCCAACGTCCTGACTTTC
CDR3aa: CASNRYSGANVLTF

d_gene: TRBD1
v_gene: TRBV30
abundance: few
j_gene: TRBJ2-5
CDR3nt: TGTGCCTGGAGCCCGGGACAGGAGGGGACCCAGTACTTC
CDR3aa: CAWSPGQEGTQYF

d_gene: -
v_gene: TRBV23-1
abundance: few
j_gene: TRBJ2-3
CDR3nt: TGCGCCAGGATGGGGAGAGGCACAGATACGCAGTATTTT
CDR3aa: CARMGRGTDTQYF

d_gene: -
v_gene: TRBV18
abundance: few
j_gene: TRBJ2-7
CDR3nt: TGTGCCAGCTCAGATGGTGGAAAGACAGGCCTCTCCTACGAGCAGTACTTC
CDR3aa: CASSDGGKTGLSYEQYF

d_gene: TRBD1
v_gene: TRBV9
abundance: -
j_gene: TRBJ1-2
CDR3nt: TGTGCCAGCAGCCAGGGGACAGCCAGGGGCTACACCTTC
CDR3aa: CASSQGTARGYTF

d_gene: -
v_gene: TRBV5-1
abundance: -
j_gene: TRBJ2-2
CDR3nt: TGCGCCAGCAGCTTAGACACGTACACCGGGGAGCTGTTTTTT
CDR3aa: CASSLDTYTGELFF

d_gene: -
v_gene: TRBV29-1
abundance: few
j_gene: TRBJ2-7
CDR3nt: TGCACCGATTGGGATGCCGGGTACGAGCAGTACTTC
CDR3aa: CTDWDAGYEQYF

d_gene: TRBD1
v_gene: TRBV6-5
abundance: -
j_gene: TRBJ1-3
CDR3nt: TGTGCCAGCAGTTACAGTGGCAGGGGGAGCACCATATATTTT
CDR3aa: CASSYSGRGSTIYF

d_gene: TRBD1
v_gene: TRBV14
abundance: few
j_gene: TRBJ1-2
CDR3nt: TGTGCCAGCAGCCCGGCCGGGACAGGGGGCCTTGGCTACACCTTC
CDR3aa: CASSPAGTGGLGYTF

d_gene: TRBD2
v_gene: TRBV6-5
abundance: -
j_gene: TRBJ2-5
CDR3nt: TGTGCCAGCAGGCTTAGCGGGAGTGGGCAAGAGACCCAGTACTTC
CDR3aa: CASRLSGSGQETQYF

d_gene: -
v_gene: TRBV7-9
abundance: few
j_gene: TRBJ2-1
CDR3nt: TGTGCCAGCAGCATCACCGGGACTTTCAACAATGAGCAGTTCTTC
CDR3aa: CASSITGTFNNEQFF

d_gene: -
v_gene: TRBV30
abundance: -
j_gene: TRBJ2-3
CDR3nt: TGTGCCTGGAGTGTACCGCAGCAGGCGCAGTATTTT
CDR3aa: CAWSVPQQAQYF

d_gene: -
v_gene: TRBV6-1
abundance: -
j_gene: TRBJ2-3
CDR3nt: TGTGCCAGCAGGGACCGAACTAGCACAGATACGCAGTATTTT
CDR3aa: CASRDRTSTDTQYF

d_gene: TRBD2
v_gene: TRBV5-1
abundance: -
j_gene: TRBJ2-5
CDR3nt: TGCGCCAGCAGCTTGAGTACTAGCGGGAGGGCATCGGAGACCCAGTACTTC
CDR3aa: CASSLSTSGRASETQYF